The clone carrying this T cell receptor beta chain has only a few counts. The antigen is not known. CD4+ T cells that had been cultured provided DNA sequenced with the Oncomine TCR Beta short-read assay. TCRdb fed the PCR reads into MiXCR, producing one record per CDR3 protein. The sample lists fewer than 30,000 distinct CDR3 sequences; roughly 34% were seen once. The data stem from a study of vaccination and CD4 T cells after COVID-19. On the study more broadly: Each post-COVID sample was drawn after diagnosis, and the median interval was approximately 96 days (range 35 to 161). Collection of post-vaccine samples followed dose two by a median around 72 days, spanning a range of 14 to 241. Researchers treated cells with overlapping spike peptides taken from SARS-CoV-2, HCoV-NL63, HCoV-OC43 and HCoV-229E.

Specified time point: late sampling 161 to 241 days after vaccination in three convalescent patients. As to treatment: roughly nine-day PBMC culture with coronavirus spike peptide pools or control peptides (ViraFEST assay). This CDR3 contains 14 residues. V was trimmed by 2 bases and J by 4 bases, leaving 11 bases between them. Germline CDR1 and CDR2: DFQATT and SNEGSKA (reference sequence). The chain couples TRBV20-1 to TRBJ2-2; the D is unclear. The source of this sequence is a human donor who had recovered from COVID-19. Specimen: CD4+ T cells from blood, cultured in vitro, collected about 7 months after SARS-CoV-2 vaccination. This CDR3 reads CSARWARSTGELFF. CDR3 DNA sequence: TGCAGTGCTAGATGGGCGCGCAGCACCGGGGAGCTGTTTTTT.